This TCR beta chain comes out of a study of technical replicates of blood from a few donors. Method: immunoSEQ multiplex PCR; TCRdb's copy keeps in-frame clones and lacks some. The sample has tens of thousands of clones; roughly 94% are singletons. This CDR3 contains 13 residues. The J segment lost 6 bases and the V segment lost 6 bases, leaving 3 bases of the junction unmatched. Germline lookup yields CDR1 KGHSH and CDR2 LQKENI. The rearrangement links TRBV18 to TRBJ2-2, with 8 bases aligning to TRBD1. The source of this sequence is a human donor in good health. Sequencing input: T cells isolated from PBMCs. The CDR3 sequence is CASSRQGPGELFF. CDR3 sequence (DNA): TGTGCCAGCTCCAGACAGGGGCCCGGGGAGCTGTTTTTT. Combining the CDR3 with reference TRBV18 and TRBJ2-2 gives the whole variable domain NAGVMQNPRHLVRRRGQEARLRCSPMKGHSHVYWYRQLPEEGLKFMVYLQKENIIDESGMPKERFSAEFPKEGPSILRIQQVVRGDSAAYFCASSRQGPGELFFGEGSRLTVL.